This entry features one T cell receptor (beta chain) sequence. This record belongs to a study of T-cell memory formation after mild COVID-19. Study-level information: The two donors had largely donor-specific TCR clusters.

One entry per CDR3 protein results from TCRdb running MiXCR on the 5' RACE reads. The repertoire has around 300,000 distinct CDR3 sequences, roughly an eighth of them found once; the top ten carry approximately 22%. The CDR3 runs 16 residues. V was cut by 6 bases and J by 0 bases, with 12 bases left in between. This clonotype was sampled from a man in his late teens or twenties who had mild COVID-19 (a few samples of this study predate the infection). Cell type and time point are not known. This chain uses TRBV12-3 or TRBV12-4 with TRBJ1-6, with a possible D match to TRBD1 (5 bases). Input material: PBMCs or a T cell subset sorted from them (not recorded which). CDR3 sequence: CASRGGESSYNSPLHF. Here the CDR3 DNA reads TGTGCCAGCAGAGGAGGGGAGAGCTCCTATAATTCACCCCTCCACTTT.